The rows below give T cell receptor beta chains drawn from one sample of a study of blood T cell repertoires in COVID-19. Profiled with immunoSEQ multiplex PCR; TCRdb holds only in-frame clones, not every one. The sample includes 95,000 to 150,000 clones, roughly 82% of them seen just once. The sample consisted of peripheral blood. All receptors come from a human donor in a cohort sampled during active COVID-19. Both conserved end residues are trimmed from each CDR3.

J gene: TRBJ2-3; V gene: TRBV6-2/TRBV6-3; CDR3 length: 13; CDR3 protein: ASSSTSGWTDTQY
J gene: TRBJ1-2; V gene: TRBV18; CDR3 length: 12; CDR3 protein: ASSPGQGLYGYT
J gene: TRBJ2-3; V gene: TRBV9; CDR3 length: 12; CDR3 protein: ASSTFGGSDTQY
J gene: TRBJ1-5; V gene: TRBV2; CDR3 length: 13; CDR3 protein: ASKGTGGWAQPQH
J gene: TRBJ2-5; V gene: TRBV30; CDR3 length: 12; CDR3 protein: AWSGGGTSRTQY
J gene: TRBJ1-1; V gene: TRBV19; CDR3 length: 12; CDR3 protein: ASNRGLESTEAF
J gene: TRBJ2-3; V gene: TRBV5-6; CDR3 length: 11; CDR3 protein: ASSPPSADTQY
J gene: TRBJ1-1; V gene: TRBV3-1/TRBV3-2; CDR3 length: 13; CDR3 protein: ASSLTGVRNTEAF
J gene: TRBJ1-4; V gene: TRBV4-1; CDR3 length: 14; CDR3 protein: ASSQGQGAGNEKLF
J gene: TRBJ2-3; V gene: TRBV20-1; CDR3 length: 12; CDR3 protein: SASIGQSTDTQY
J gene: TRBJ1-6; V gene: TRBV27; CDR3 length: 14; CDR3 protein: ASSSWTGREGSPLH
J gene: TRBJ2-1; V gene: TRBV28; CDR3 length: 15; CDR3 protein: ASNPGGTEGTYNEQF
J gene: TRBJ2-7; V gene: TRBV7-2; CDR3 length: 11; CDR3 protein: ASSLDKQDEQY
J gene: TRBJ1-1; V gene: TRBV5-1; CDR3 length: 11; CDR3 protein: ASSLGQGPEAF
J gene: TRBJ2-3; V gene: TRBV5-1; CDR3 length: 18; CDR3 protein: ASSPRTSGRDPLGTDTQY
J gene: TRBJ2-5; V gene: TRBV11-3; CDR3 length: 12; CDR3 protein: ASSFRGGQETQY
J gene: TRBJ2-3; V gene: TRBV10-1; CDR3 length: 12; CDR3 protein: ASRGSGSPDTQY
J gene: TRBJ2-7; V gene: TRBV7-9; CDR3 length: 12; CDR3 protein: ASSERDSSYEQY
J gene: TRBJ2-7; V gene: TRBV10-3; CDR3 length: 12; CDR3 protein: AISGKGQSYEQY
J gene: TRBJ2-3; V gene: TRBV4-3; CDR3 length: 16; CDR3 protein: ASSQEAGVMTSTDTQY
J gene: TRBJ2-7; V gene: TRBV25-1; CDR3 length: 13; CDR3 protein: ASSESGTGAYEQY
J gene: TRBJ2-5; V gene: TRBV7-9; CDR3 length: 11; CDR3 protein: ASSPDNQETQY
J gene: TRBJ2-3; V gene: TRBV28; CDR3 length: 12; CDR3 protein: ASSFSSSADTQY
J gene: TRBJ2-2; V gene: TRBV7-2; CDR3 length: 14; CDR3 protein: ASSLFLVGVSGELF
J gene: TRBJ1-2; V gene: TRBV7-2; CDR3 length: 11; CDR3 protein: ASSGQTNYGYT
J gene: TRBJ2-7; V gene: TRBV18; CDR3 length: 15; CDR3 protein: ASSPEGLAGVSYEQY
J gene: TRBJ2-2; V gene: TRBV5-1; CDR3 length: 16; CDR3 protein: ASSLRLAGGPGPGELF
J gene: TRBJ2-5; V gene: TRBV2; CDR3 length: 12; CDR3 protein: ASTDRGLGETQY
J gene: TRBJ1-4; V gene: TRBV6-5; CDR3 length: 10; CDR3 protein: ASRSGEEKLF
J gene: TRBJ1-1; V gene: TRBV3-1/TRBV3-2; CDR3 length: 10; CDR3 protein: ASSSGSSREF
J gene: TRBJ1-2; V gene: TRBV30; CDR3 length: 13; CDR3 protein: AWRAGTLANYGYT
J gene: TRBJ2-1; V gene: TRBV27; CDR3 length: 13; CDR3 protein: ASSLSPGTYNEQF
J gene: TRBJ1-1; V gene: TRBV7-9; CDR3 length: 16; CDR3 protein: ASSLAAGTGGSATEAF
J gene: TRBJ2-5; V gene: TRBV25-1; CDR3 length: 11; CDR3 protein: ASRGTSGETQY